This TCR beta chain originates from a study of cytomegalovirus exposure and HLA in healthy donors. The PCR contained 60 Vbeta and 13 Jbeta primers. Libraries were prepared by immunoSEQ multiplex PCR; TCRdb keeps only in-frame clonotypes and omits some of them. This sample yields just under 95,000 clones, of which over 75% are seen a single time; roughly 6.6% belongs to the top ten. This CDR3 region has 13 residues. The V end was cut by 0 bases, the J end by 8 bases, with 8 bases between. From germline, CDR1 is MNHNS and CDR2 SASEGT. This clonotype was obtained from a man between 45 and 60 years old in good health and CMV-seropositive. Sequenced sample: PBMCs. The chain couples TRBV6-1 to TRBJ2-1; D gene unclear. Written as DNA, the CDR3 is TGTGCCAGCAGTGAAGCTGTCCGGGATGAGCAGTTCTTC. Translated, it gives CASSEAVRDEQFF.